Listed here is a single T cell receptor (beta chain). Its antigen is undetermined. The authors ran a second PCR of roughly 7 to 11 cycles using a sample-barcoded 5' primer and a J-beta primer mix. Every cDNA was tagged by a template-switch adaptor with 12 random nucleotides. A single record per CDR3 protein comes from TCRdb applying MiXCR to the 5' RACE reads. The profile shows 1,800,000 or so distinct CDR3 sequences, about two fifths of them singletons. The data derive from a study of blood T cells in healthy people across ages. Whole-study context: About one barcoded beta molecule per two T cells was captured by template switching. Findings and caveats of the study: A greater number of naive CD4+ cells and higher diversity distinguished long-lived donors from aged donors. There was a strong correlation between TCR beta diversity and naive T cell percentage.

J lost 4 bases, V lost 6 bases, and 8 bases had no gene match. Germline CDR1 DFQATT, CDR2 SNEGSKA (reference sequence). The CDR3 extends over 13 amino acids. The source is a human donor in good health. This chain joins TRBV20-1 and TRBJ1-1, with 7 bases lining up with TRBD1. The sequenced sample consisted of blood. The CDR3 DNA reads as TGCAGTGCCCGGGGACAGACGAGCACTGAAGCTTTCTTT. Its translation: CSARGQTSTEAFF.